These 29 T cell receptor beta chains originate from one sample sequenced in a study of blood T cell repertoires in COVID-19. Assay used: immunoSEQ multiplex PCR; TCRdb lists only in-frame clones, some missing. Among approximately 300,000 clones, roughly nine tenths were seen once, and the ten largest hold nearly 6.5%. Sequencing was carried out using peripheral blood. The receptors stem from a man between 18 and 35 years old who had recovered from COVID-19.

As DNA, the CDR3 is TGCGCCAGCAGCCAAGATGCCGCGGCTTATGGCTACACCTTC. It translates to CASSQDAAAYGYTF. The chain has TRBV4-1 and TRBJ1-2; D unclear. The CDR3 runs 14 residues. Trimming cost V 0 bases and J 5 bases, with 10 bases left between them. The germline CDR1 and CDR2 sequences are MGHRA and YSYEKL.

The V gene is TRBV27, the J gene TRBJ2-5; TRBD1 matches 7 bases. From germline, CDR1 is MNHEY and CDR2 SMNVEV (reference sequence). Trimming removed 3 bases from V and 7 bases from J; junction bases left unmatched: 11. CDR3 size: 15 residues. This chain's CDR3 is CASSFGGQVPGTQYF. CDR3 nucleotides: TGTGCCAGCAGTTTTGGAGGACAGGTCCCGGGGACCCAGTACTTC.

The chain couples TRBV4-1 to TRBJ2-1, with TRBD2 matching 8 bases. V lost 3 bases, J lost 6 bases, and 7 bases stayed unmatched. Germline V gene sequence: CDR1 MGHRA, CDR2 YSYEKL. The CDR3 extends over 15 amino acids. CDR3 sequence reads: CASSHVAGYPNEQFF. Written as DNA, the CDR3 is TGCGCCAGCAGCCACGTAGCGGGGTACCCCAATGAGCAGTTCTTC.

This clone was observed a few times. This sequence joins TRBV18 and TRBJ1-3; possible D gene TRBD1, 5 bases. CDR3 length equals 16 residues. Germline CDR1 reads KGHSH; CDR2 reads LQKENI. Trimming pared 6 bases from V and 1 base from J, leaving 16 bases between. The CDR3, as DNA: TGTGCCAGCTCCCTTACGTGGGGGGATTCTGGAAACACCATATATTTT. This translates into CASSLTWGDSGNTIYF.

V gene TRBV10-3 combines with J gene TRBJ2-1, with 8 nucleotides matching TRBD2. The CDR3 has 14 residues. The germline gives CDR1 ENHRY, CDR2 SYGVKD. After removal of 3 bases from V and 8 bases from J, the junction contained 6 bases not matched to a gene. The CDR3 is CAISDQTSVYEQFF. Here the CDR3 DNA reads TGTGCCATCAGTGACCAGACTAGCGTTTATGAGCAGTTCTTC.

This rearrangement joins TRBV11-2 to TRBJ1-1; D remains unclear. The CDR3 contains 14 residues. V was clipped by 5 bases and J by 0 bases, with 10 bases between them. The V gene's germline CDR1 is SGHAT and CDR2 FQNNGV. The CDR3 here is CASSEGPMNTEAFF. In DNA, the CDR3 is TGTGCCAGCAGCGAGGGTCCTATGAACACTGAAGCTTTCTTT.

The gene calls are TRBV19 and TRBJ2-7; D is undetermined. Germline-derived CDR1 and CDR2 are LNHDA and SQIVND (reference sequence). CDR3 length: 12 residues. V gave up 3 bases and J gave up 6 bases, with 9 bases separating them. CDR3 DNA sequence: TGTGCCAGTAGTATCAGGCTCTGCGAGCAGTACTTC. It specifies CASSIRLCEQYF.

The chain carries TRBV5-1 and TRBJ1-4, with D possibly being TRBD1 (5 bases). CDR1 and CDR2 from the germline V gene are SGHRS and YFSETQ. CDR3 size: 15 residues. The V gene lost 4 bases and the J gene lost 5 bases, with 15 bases spanning the gap. The CDR3 DNA reads as TGCGCCAGCAGCGTAATGACGGGGGGAAATGAAAAACTGTTTTTT. Translated, it gives CASSVMTGGNEKLFF.

The chain recombines TRBV4-1 with TRBJ1-2; D is perhaps TRBD1 (5 bases). This CDR3 is built from 15 residues. The V gene's germline CDR1 is MGHRA and CDR2 YSYEKL. The ends were cut back, 1 base at V and 4 bases at J, with 13 bases in the middle. For the CDR3, the DNA is TGCGCCAGCAGCCAAGTCACGACAGCAAGCTATGGCTACACCTTC. Amino acid sequence: CASSQVTTASYGYTF.

V usage is TRBV2 and J usage is TRBJ2-2, with 7 bases lining up with TRBD1. V lost 6 bases and J lost 2; bases outside the gene matches: 6. Germline CDR1 and CDR2: SNHLY and FYNNEI. The CDR3 loop spans 15 amino acids. This CDR3 is CASSTGVTNTGELFF. The CDR3 bases are TGTGCCAGCAGCACAGGGGTGACCAACACCGGGGAGCTGTTTTTT. The complete variable domain, with remaining parts taken from reference TRBV2 and TRBJ2-2, reads EPEVTQTPSHQVTQMGQEVILRCVPISNHLYFYWYRQILGQKVEFLVSFYNNEISEKSEIFDDQFSVERPDGSNFTLKIRSTKLEDSAMYFCASSTGVTNTGELFFGEGSRLTVL.

The chain employs TRBV5-4 and TRBJ1-1, with D possibly TRBD1 on 6 matching bases. The CDR3 is 15 amino acids. Trimming stripped 3 bases from V and 5 bases from J, with 17 bases between. The V gene's germline CDR1 is SGHNT and CDR2 YYREEE (reference sequence). The CDR3 nucleotides read TGTGCCAGCAGCTACCGACAGGCCGGAGGAACTGAAGCTTTCTTT. This encodes CASSYRQAGGTEAFF.

The chain couples TRBV29-1 to TRBJ2-3; tentative D call: TRBD1 (6 bases). V was clipped by 7 bases and J by 4 bases, with 15 bases between them. The CDR3 has 13 amino acids. CDR1 and CDR2 (germline): SQVTM, ANQGSEA. CDR3 coding DNA: TGCAGCGAGCCCCAGGGGACGCCAGATACGCAGTATTTT. Residues: CSEPQGTPDTQYF.

V is TRBV5-4 and J is TRBJ2-1; 9 bases are shared with TRBD2. The CDR3 spans 16 residues. The J segment lost 0 bases and the V segment lost 0 bases, leaving 1 base of the junction unmatched. Looked up from germline, CDR1 is SGHNT and CDR2 is YYREEE (reference sequence). The CDR3 DNA reads as TGTGCCAGCAGCTTGGGAGCGGGAGGCTCCTACAATGAGCAGTTCTTC. As protein: CASSLGAGGSYNEQFF.

The chain links TRBV5-1 to TRBJ1-4; no firm D call. Looked up from germline, CDR1 is SGHRS and CDR2 is YFSETQ. The CDR3 extends over 13 amino acids. Trimming took off 2 bases at V and 6 bases at J, with 8 bases between the two ends. The CDR3 reads CASSFATYEKLFF. CDR3 in DNA: TGCGCCAGCAGCTTTGCCACTTATGAAAAACTGTTTTTT.

The chain employs TRBV7-9 and TRBJ2-1, with 7 bases aligning to TRBD1. With 4 bases clipped from V and 4 bases from J, the junction kept 4 bases outside the gene matches. The CDR3 loop spans 14 amino acids. Per the germline V gene, CDR1 is SEHNR and CDR2 is FQNEAQ (reference sequence). The chain's CDR3 is CASSSWDSYNEQFF. The CDR3 region has the DNA TGTGCCAGCAGCTCGTGGGACAGTTACAATGAGCAGTTCTTC.

The chain employs TRBV19 and TRBJ2-3, with D hard to call. The V and J ends lost 5 bases and 9 bases respectively, with 15 bases between them. Germline loops: CDR1 LNHDA, CDR2 SQIVND (reference sequence). The length of the CDR3 is 13 residues. The CDR3 here is CASSPFQAPTQYF. As DNA, the CDR3 is TGTGCCAGTAGTCCTTTCCAGGCGCCAACGCAGTATTTT.

The rearrangement joins TRBV6-5 to TRBJ2-7, with D maybe TRBD1 (5 bases). CDR1 and CDR2 from the germline V gene are MNHEY and SVGAGI. V was clipped by 0 bases and J by 4 bases, with 10 bases between them. The CDR3 has 14 residues. As DNA, the CDR3 is TGTGCCAGCAGTTACTCATACCAGGGTTACGAGCAGTACTTC. Encoded protein: CASSYSYQGYEQYF.

This sequence joins TRBV2 and TRBJ1-3; D is possibly TRBD1 (5 bases). The V and J ends lost 6 bases and 0 bases respectively, with 12 bases between them. The CDR3 loop spans 15 amino acids. Germline V gives CDR1 SNHLY, CDR2 FYNNEI. CDR3: CASSRTTNSGNTIYF. The CDR3 coding sequence is TGTGCCAGCAGCCGGACAACAAACTCTGGAAACACCATATATTTT.

The CDR3 DNA reads TGTGCCAGCAGTTTAGGAAGCGGGACTTACAATGAGCAGTTCTTC. Translated, it gives CASSLGSGTYNEQFF. The V and J genes are TRBV27 and TRBJ2-1; 7 bases agree with TRBD2. Germline V gives CDR1 MNHEY, CDR2 SMNVEV (reference sequence). V shed 2 bases, J shed 4 bases, and the junction held 5 bases outside the gene matches. This CDR3 spans 15 amino acids.

V and J are TRBV5-5 and TRBJ2-6; weak D call: TRBD1 (6 bases). The ends were cut back, 3 bases at V and 1 base at J, with 8 bases in the middle. Looked up from germline, CDR1 is SGHKS and CDR2 is YYEKEE (reference sequence). This CDR3 comprises 15 residues. The CDR3 loop reads CASSWGQSGANVLTF. The CDR3 nucleotides are TGTGCCAGCAGCTGGGGACAATCTGGGGCCAACGTCCTGACTTTC.

The chain recombines TRBV7-9 with TRBJ2-7; TRBD2 might be the D (6 bases). The CDR3 runs 13 residues. The V gene's germline CDR1 is SEHNR and CDR2 FQNEAQ (reference sequence). V was pared by 1 base and J by 5 bases, with 9 bases between. CDR3 nucleotides: TGTGCCAGCAGCTTAGACGGGAGCAACGAGCAGTACTTC. It translates to CASSLDGSNEQYF.

V and J are TRBV2 and TRBJ2-7, with D perhaps matching TRBD1 (6 bases). From germline, CDR1 is SNHLY and CDR2 FYNNEI. This CDR3 has 13 residues. The V end lost 6 bases, the J end lost 3 bases, and 12 bases lay between the germline ends. CDR3 region: CASSTRDNYEQYF. In nucleotides, the CDR3 is TGTGCCAGCAGCACCCGGGACAACTACGAGCAGTACTTC.

The chain has TRBV19 and TRBJ1-5; the D gene is possibly TRBD1 (5 bases). The CDR3 totals 16 residues. Germline CDR1 LNHDA, CDR2 SQIVND (reference sequence). Trimming took 4 bases from V and 7 from J, leaving 20 bases between them. CDR3 residues: CASSSPLGGGRQPQHF. The DNA of the CDR3 is TGTGCCAGTAGTAGTCCCCTGGGGGGAGGAAGACAGCCCCAGCATTTT.

The chain combines TRBV4-2 with TRBJ1-2; TRBD1 matches at 9 bases. The CDR3 covers 16 residues. Germline CDR1 reads LGHNA; CDR2 reads YNFKEQ. Trimming took 1 base from V and 2 from J; bases not matched to a gene: 5. For the CDR3, the DNA is TGTGCCAGCAGCCAAGCAGCCGGGACAGGGAACTATGGCTACACCTTC. Amino acid sequence: CASSQAAGTGNYGYTF.

This chain uses TRBV21-1 with TRBJ2-1; TRBD2 was called by the table and not checked on the DNA. TRBV21-1 is listed as a pseudogene. The CDR3 length is 15 residues. CDR3: CASSDSPGTTNEQFF. CDR3 DNA: TGTGCCAGCAGCGACTCCCCCGGGACTACCAATGAGCAGTTCTTC.

This chain connects TRBV9 to TRBJ2-2, with a possible D match to TRBD2 (6 bases). This CDR3 has 15 residues. Germline V lookup: CDR1 SGDLS, CDR2 YYNGEE. Trimming took 0 bases from V and 4 from J, leaving 10 bases between them. Here the CDR3 reads CASSVAFGSTGELFF. Here the CDR3 DNA reads TGTGCCAGCAGCGTAGCATTCGGGAGCACCGGGGAGCTGTTTTTT. Full variable domain (remainder filled in from reference TRBV9 and TRBJ2-2): DSGVTQTPKHLITATGQRVTLRCSPRSGDLSVYWYQQSLDQGLQFLIQYYNGEERAKGNILERFSAQQFPDLHSELNLSSLELGDSALYFCASSVAFGSTGELFFGEGSRLTVL.

The V call is TRBV11-2, the J call TRBJ2-7; 9 positions agree with TRBD2. V lost 0 bases and J lost 2; bases outside the gene matches: 5. Germline V gene lookup returns CDR1 SGHAT and CDR2 FQNNGV. The CDR3 spans 16 residues. The CDR3 loop is CASSLDPSGEPYEQYF. CDR3 sequence (DNA): TGTGCCAGCAGCTTAGATCCTAGCGGGGAGCCCTACGAGCAGTACTTC.

The V and J genes are TRBV7-8 and TRBJ2-7; TRBD2 matches at 11 bases. Germline V gene data show CDR1 as SGHVS and CDR2 as FQNEAQ. V lost 5 bases, J lost 0 bases, and 9 bases stayed unmatched. The CDR3 extends over 17 amino acids. CDR3 amino acids: CASSNTGLAAISYEQYF. The DNA for the CDR3 is TGTGCCAGCAGCAATACGGGACTAGCGGCCATCTCCTACGAGCAGTACTTC.

The rearrangement uses TRBV7-9 and TRBJ1-1, with D perhaps TRBD1 (6 bases). This CDR3 has 14 residues. Trimming pared 5 bases from V and 5 bases from J, leaving 15 bases between. Germline CDR1 is SEHNR and CDR2 is FQNEAQ (reference sequence). The CDR3 reads CASSKQGLGTEAFF. The CDR3 DNA reads TGTGCCAGCAGCAAACAGGGATTGGGTACTGAAGCTTTCTTT.